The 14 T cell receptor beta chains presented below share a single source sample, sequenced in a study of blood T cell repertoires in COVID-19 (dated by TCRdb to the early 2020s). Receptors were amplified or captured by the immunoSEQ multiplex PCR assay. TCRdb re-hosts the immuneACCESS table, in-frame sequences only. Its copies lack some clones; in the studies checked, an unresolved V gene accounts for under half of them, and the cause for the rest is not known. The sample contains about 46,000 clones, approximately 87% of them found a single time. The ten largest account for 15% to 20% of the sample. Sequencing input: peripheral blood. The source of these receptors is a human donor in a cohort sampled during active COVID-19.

The DNA of the CDR3 is TGTGCCAGCAGTGGGGGACAGGGGGGGTACGAGCAGTACTTC. It yields the protein CASSGGQGGYEQYF. The chain is built from TRBV25-1 and TRBJ2-7; 11 positions agree with TRBD1. With 4 bases clipped from V and 4 bases from J, the junction kept 3 bases outside the gene matches. CDR1 and CDR2 from the germline V gene are MGHDK and SYGVNS. The CDR3 length is 14 residues.

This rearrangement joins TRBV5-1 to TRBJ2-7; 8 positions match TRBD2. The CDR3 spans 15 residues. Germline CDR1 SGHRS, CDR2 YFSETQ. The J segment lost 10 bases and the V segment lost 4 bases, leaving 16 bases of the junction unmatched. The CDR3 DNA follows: TGCGCCAGCAGCCCCGTTGCGGGGGGCCCTTCCGACCAGTACTTC. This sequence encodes CASSPVAGGPSDQYF.

The CDR3 loop reads CASTPGLGGNTIYF. The CDR3 nucleotides are TGTGCCAGCACCCCGGGACTCGGCGGAAACACCATATATTTT. This chain uses TRBV5-6 with TRBJ1-3, with D tentatively TRBD1 (5 bases). The CDR3 runs to 14 residues. V was clipped by 6 bases and J by 4 bases, with 14 bases between them. The germline CDR1 and CDR2 sequences are SGHDT and YYEEEE.

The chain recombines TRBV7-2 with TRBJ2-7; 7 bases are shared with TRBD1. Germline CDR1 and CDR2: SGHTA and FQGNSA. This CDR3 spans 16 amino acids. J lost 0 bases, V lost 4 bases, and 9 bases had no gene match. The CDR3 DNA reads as TGTGCCAGCAGCTCCTTAGACAGGGTGAACTCCTACGAGCAGTACTTC. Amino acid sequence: CASSSLDRVNSYEQYF.

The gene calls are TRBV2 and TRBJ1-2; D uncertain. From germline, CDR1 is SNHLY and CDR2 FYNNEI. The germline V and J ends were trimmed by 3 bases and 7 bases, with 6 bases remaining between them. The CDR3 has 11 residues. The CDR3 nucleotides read TGTGCCAGCAGTGACCCCTCTGGCTACACCTTC. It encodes CASSDPSGYTF.

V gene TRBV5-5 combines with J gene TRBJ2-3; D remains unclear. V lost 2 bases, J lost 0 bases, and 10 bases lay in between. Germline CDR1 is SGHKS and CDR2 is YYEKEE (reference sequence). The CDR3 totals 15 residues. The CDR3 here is CASSFRVPSTDTQYF. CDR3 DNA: TGTGCCAGCAGCTTCCGGGTACCAAGCACAGATACGCAGTATTTT.

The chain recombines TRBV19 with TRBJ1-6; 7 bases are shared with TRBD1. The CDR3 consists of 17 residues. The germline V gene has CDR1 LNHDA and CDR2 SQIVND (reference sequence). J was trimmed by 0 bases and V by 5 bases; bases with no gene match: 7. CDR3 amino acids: CASSERQGHSYNSPLHF. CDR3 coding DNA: TGTGCCAGTAGTGAGAGACAGGGCCACTCCTATAATTCACCCCTCCACTTT.

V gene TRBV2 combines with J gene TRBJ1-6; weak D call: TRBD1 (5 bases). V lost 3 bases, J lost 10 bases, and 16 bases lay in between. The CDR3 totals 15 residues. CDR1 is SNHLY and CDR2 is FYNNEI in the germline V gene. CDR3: CASSEKGPFLSPLHF. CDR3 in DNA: TGTGCCAGCAGTGAGAAGGGGCCCTTCCTGTCACCCCTCCACTTT.

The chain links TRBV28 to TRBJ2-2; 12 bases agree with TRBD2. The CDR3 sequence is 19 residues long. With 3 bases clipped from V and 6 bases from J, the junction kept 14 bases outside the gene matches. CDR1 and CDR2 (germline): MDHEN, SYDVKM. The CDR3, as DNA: TGTGCCAGCAGTTTCACAGGAAATCTAGCGGGAGGGCCAGCCGGGGAGCTGTTTTTT. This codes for CASSFTGNLAGGPAGELFF.

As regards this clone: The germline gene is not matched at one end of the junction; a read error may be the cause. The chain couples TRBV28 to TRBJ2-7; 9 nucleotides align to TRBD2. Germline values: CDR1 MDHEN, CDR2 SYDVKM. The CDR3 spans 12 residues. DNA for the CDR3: TGTGCCAGCAGTTTACCGGGACTAGCTTCGCACTTC. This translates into CASSLPGLASHF.

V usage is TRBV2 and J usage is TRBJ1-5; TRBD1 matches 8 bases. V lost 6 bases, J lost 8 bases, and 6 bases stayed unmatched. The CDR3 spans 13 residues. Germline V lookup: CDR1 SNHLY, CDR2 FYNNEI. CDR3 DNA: TGTGCCAGCAGGACAGGGGTGATTGAGCCCCAGCATTTT. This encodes CASRTGVIEPQHF.

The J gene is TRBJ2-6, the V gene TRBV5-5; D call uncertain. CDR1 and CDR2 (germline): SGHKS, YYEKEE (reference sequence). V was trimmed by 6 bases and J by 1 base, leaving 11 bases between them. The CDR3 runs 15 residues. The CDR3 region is CASTHGVSGANVLTF. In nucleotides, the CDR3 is TGTGCCAGCACCCACGGAGTATCTGGGGCCAACGTCCTGACTTTC.

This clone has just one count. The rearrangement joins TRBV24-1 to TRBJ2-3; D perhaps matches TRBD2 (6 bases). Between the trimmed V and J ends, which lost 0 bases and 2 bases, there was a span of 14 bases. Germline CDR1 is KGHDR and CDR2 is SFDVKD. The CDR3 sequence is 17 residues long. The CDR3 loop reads CATSDLQRVYPTDTQYF. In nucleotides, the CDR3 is TGTGCCACCAGTGATTTGCAGCGGGTATACCCCACAGATACGCAGTATTTT.

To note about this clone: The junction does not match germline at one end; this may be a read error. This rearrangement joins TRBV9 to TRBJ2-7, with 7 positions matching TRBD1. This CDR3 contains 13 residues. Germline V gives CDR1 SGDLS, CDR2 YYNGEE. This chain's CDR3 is CTSSLGQSYEQYF. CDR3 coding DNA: TGTACCAGCAGCCTGGGACAGTCCTACGAGCAGTACTTC.